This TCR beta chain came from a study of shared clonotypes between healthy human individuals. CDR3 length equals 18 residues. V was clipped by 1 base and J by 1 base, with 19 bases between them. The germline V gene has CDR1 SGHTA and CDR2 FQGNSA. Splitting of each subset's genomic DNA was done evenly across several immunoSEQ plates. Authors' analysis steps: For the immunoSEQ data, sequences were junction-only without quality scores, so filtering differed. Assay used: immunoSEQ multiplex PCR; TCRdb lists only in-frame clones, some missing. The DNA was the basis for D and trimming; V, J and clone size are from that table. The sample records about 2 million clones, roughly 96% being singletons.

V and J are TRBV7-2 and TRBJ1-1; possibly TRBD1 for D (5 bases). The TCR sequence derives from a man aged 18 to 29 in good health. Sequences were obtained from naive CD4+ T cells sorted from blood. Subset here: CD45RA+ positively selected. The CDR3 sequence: CASSLVSLGAGPNTEAFF. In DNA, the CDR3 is TGTGCCAGCAGCTTAGTCAGTTTGGGTGCAGGGCCGAACACTGAAGCTTTCTTT.